This T cell receptor (beta chain) was retrieved from a study of neurological immune-mediated disorders. Study as a whole: Of the multiple sclerosis patients, approximately 34 in total, around 30 were relapsing-remitting and 3 were secondary progressive.

cDNA was made by 5'RACE with 10-nucleotide random UMIs. Each CDR3 protein is one row after TCRdb ran MiXCR on the 5' RACE reads. The sample has about 25,000 distinct CDR3 sequences, about 3% seen once. General study points: HTLV-1-associated myelopathy had the most TCR clonal expansion, and multiple sclerosis had the least, less than healthy controls.

A total of 2 million PBMCs stored at -80 degrees C provided the unsorted libraries. This clonotype was recorded at least ten times. The antigen remains undetermined. The TCR was taken from a young woman with multiple sclerosis. The sequencing sample was made of PBMCs.

This chain's CDR3 is CASSEGGLGVTEAFF. CDR3 in DNA: TGTGCCAGCAGCGAGGGGGGGTTAGGTGTCACTGAAGCTTTCTTT. The chain joins TRBV6-5 to TRBJ1-1; D is perhaps TRBD1 (6 bases). CDR3 length equals 15 residues. Trimming left V 6 bases short and J 4 bases short, with 18 bases between. The germline CDR1 and CDR2 sequences are MNHEY and SVGAGI.